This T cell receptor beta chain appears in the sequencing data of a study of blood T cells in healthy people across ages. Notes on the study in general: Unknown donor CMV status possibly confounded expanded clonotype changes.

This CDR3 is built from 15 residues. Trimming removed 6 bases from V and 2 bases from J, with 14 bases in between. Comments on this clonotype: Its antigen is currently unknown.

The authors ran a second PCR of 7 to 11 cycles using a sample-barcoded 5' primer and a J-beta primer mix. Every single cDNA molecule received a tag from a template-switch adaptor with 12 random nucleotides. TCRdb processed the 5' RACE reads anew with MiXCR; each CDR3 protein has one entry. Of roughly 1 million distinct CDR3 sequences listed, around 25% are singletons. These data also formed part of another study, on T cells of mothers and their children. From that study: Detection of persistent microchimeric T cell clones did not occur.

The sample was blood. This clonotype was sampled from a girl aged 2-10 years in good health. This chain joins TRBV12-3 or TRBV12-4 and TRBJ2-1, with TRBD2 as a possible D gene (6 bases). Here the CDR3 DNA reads TGTGCCAGCAGCCCCCCGGGAGACCCCTACAATGAGCAGTTCTTC. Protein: CASSPPGDPYNEQFF.